This is a list of T cell receptor beta chains from one sample in a study of blood T cell repertoires in COVID-19. TCRdb keeps only in-frame clones here, not all; method: immunoSEQ multiplex PCR. The top ten hold about 0.91% of the sample, which has roughly 500,000 clones, roughly 89% seen once. Sequencing was performed on peripheral blood. Every receptor here comes from a man younger than 35 with COVID-19, enrolled during active disease. CDR3s include the opening cysteine and the closing phenylalanine or tryptophan. D genes are given only for firm matches. Only part of the rows carry a size: once, few, many, or a class if the clone is expanded.

>TRBJ1-6|TRBV2|NA|NA
TGTGCCAGCAGTGAAGCGCAAGGGGATCGAAATTCACCCCTCCACTTT
CASSEAQGDRNSPLHF
>TRBJ1-1|TRBV15|NA|NA
TGTGCCACCAGCAGGGACACTTTGAACACTGAAGCTTTCTTT
CATSRDTLNTEAFF
>TRBJ2-2|TRBV24-1|NA|NA
TGTGCCACCAGTGATTTAAGAGGCGGGGCGAACACCGGGGAGCTGTTTTTT
CATSDLRGGANTGELFF
>TRBJ2-3|TRBV2|NA|NA
TGTGCCAGCCTAGCCCTGGGGAACACAGATACGCAGTATTTT
CASLALGNTDTQYF
>TRBJ1-2|TRBV24-1|few|NA
TGTGCCACCAGTGATTTGGAGGTGAACTATGGCTACACCTTC
CATSDLEVNYGYTF
>TRBJ2-2|TRBV11-1|NA|TRBD1
TGTGCCAGCAGGCCAGGGACAGTGAACACCGGGGAGCTGTTTTTT
CASRPGTVNTGELFF
>TRBJ2-1|TRBV7-3|few|TRBD2
TGTGCCAGCAGCCCCGGGGGGGGTGAGCAGTTCTTC
CASSPGGGEQFF
>TRBJ1-3|TRBV5-6|NA|NA
TGTGCCAGCAGCTTGGGGGGAGCCGGGCCAGGAAACACCATATATTTT
CASSLGGAGPGNTIYF
>TRBJ2-1|TRBV29-1|NA|TRBD2
TGCAGCGTTGCTAACGCGGGGGGGCTCTACAATGAGCAGTTCTTC
CSVANAGGLYNEQFF
>TRBJ2-5|TRBV19|NA|NA
TGTGCCAGTAGTATAACTTGGAGAGGAACCCAGTACTTC
CASSITWRGTQYF
>TRBJ1-6|TRBV9|once|TRBD1
TGTGCCAGCAGCGACAAACCCGGGACAGGGGCGGGTTCACCCCTCCACTTT
CASSDKPGTGAGSPLHF
>TRBJ2-3|TRBV3-1/TRBV3-2|NA|TRBD2
TGTGCCAGCAGCCTAAGGACTAGCGGGAGGTCGGATACGCAGTATTTT
CASSLRTSGRSDTQYF
>TRBJ2-1|TRBV9|NA|NA
TGTGCCAGCAGCGTATCACCCGGGCTCCCGGGGAACTCCTACAATGAGCAGTTCTTC
CASSVSPGLPGNSYNEQFF
>TRBJ2-5|TRBV12-3/TRBV12-4|NA|NA
TGTGCCAGCACCGATCGAGCGGGAGAGACCCAGTACTTC
CASTDRAGETQYF
>TRBJ2-7|TRBV7-9|NA|NA
TGTGCCAGCAGCCCACTTTGGGGGGCTAGCGGCCTTAGCTCCTACGAGCAGTACTTC
CASSPLWGASGLSSYEQYF
>TRBJ2-3|TRBV6-5|NA|NA
TGTGCCAGCCTTTGGGGAGCAGGAGATACGCAGTATTTT
CASLWGAGDTQYF
>TRBJ2-1|TRBV7-8|NA|NA
TGTGCCAGCAGCTTAGTAGTCCTTGGCGGACTCAATGAGCAGTTCTTC
CASSLVVLGGLNEQFF
>TRBJ1-2|TRBV7-9|NA|TRBD1
TGTGCCAGCAGCGCCTCCGGGACAGGGCGCGGCTATGGCTACACCTTC
CASSASGTGRGYGYTF
>TRBJ2-1|TRBV20-1|NA|TRBD2
TGCAGTGCTAGTCCCCTAGCGGGAGGAAGCAGCTCCTACAATGAGCAGTTCTTC
CSASPLAGGSSSYNEQFF
>TRBJ1-6|TRBV27|once|TRBD1
TGTGCCAGCAGTTTAGACAGGGGGTATTCACCCCTCCACTTT
CASSLDRGYSPLHF
>TRBJ1-2|TRBV25-1|NA|TRBD1
TGTGCCAGCAGTGAATTCCCCGACAGGGTAGGCTACACCTTC
CASSEFPDRVGYTF
>TRBJ1-3|TRBV6-5|NA|NA
TGTGCCAGCAGTTACTCGAGTTCAGGGGTCGGAAACACCATATATTTT
CASSYSSSGVGNTIYF